A selection of T cell receptor beta chains follows, all from one sample in a study of T-cell memory formation after mild COVID-19. Each CDR3 protein is one row after TCRdb ran MiXCR on the 5' RACE reads. The sample lists roughly 150,000 distinct CDR3 sequences, 13% occurring once. Input material: PBMCs or a T cell subset sorted from them (not recorded which). The receptors come from a man aged 18 to 29 who had mild COVID-19 (a few samples of this study predate the infection). Cell type and time point are not known. Both conserved end residues are part of each CDR3. Fields, in order: clone size, J gene, V gene, D gene, CDR3 protein, CDR3 DNA. The D gene is left open where the match is weak. Size is stated for part of the rows, as once, few or many counts, or as a class when the clone is expanded.

few,TRBJ1-2,TRBV3-1,-,CASSQLRFRDLNYGYTF,TGTGCCAGCAGCCAATTGAGGTTCCGGGACCTCAACTATGGCTACACCTTC
few,TRBJ2-6,TRBV7-2,-,CASSPDSGANVLTF,TGTGCCAGCAGCCCGGACTCTGGGGCCAACGTCCTGACTTTC
-,TRBJ2-3,TRBV28,TRBD2,CASSRGGGTYTQYF,TGTGCCAGCAGCAGGGGCGGGGGGACATATACGCAGTATTTT
-,TRBJ2-3,TRBV28,-,CASSSFQGVFQSTDTQYF,TGTGCCAGCAGTTCCTTCCAAGGGGTCTTTCAAAGCACAGATACGCAGTATTTT
-,TRBJ2-1,TRBV11-2,TRBD2,CASSLEASGGAYNEQFF,TGTGCCAGCAGCTTAGAGGCTAGCGGGGGGGCCTACAATGAGCAGTTCTTC
-,TRBJ2-7,TRBV14,TRBD2,CASSHPASGVYEQYF,TGTGCCAGCAGCCATCCGGCTAGCGGGGTCTACGAGCAGTACTTC
-,TRBJ2-3,TRBV7-3,-,CASSRTGDTQYF,TGTGCCAGCAGCCGGACGGGAGATACGCAGTATTTT
few,TRBJ2-1,TRBV20-1,TRBD2,CSARAASSGDSVVF,TGCAGTGCTAGAGCGGCGAGTAGCGGGGACTCGGTGGTCTTC
-,TRBJ2-3,TRBV20-1,TRBD1,CSRDRGRGGDTQYF,TGCAGCCGGGACAGGGGGCGCGGTGGAGATACGCAGTATTTT
few,TRBJ2-5,TRBV12-3/TRBV12-4,-,CASSDRRRETQYF,TGTGCCAGCAGTGACAGGAGGAGGGAGACCCAGTACTTC
few,TRBJ2-3,TRBV7-8,-,CASSVTPEPADTQYF,TGTGCCAGCAGCGTAACCCCCGAGCCCGCGGATACGCAGTATTTT
once,TRBJ1-4,TRBV12-3/TRBV12-4,-,CASSIRDFNEKLFF,TGTGCCAGCAGTATCAGAGATTTTAATGAAAAACTGTTTTTT